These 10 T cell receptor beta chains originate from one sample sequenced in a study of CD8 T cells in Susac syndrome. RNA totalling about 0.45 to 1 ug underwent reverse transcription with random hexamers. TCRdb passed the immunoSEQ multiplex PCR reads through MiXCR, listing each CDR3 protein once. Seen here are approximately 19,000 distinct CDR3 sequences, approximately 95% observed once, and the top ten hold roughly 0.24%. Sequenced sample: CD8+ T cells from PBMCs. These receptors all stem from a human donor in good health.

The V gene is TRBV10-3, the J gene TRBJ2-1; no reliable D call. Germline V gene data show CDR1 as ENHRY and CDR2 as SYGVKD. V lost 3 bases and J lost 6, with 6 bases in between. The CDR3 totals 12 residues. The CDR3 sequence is CAISEMSNEQFF. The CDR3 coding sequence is TGTGCCATCAGTGAAATGAGCAATGAGCAGTTCTTC.

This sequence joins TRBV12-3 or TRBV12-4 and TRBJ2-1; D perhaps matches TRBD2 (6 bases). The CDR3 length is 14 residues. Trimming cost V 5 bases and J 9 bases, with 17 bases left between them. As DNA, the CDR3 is TGTGCCAGCAGTCCCGGGACTTTCGAAGGTGAGCAGTTCTTC. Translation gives CASSPGTFEGEQFF.

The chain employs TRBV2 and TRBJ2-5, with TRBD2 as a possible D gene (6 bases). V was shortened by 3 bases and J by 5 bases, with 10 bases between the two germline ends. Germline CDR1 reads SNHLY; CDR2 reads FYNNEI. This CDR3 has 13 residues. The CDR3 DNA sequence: TGTGCCAGCAGTGACACTAGCAGGGAGACCCAGTACTTC. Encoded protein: CASSDTSRETQYF.

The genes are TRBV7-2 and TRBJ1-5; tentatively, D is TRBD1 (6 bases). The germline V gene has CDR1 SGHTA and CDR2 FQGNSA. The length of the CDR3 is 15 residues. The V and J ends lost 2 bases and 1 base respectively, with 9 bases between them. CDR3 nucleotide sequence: TGTGCCAGCAGCTTAACACAGGGAAGCAATCAGCCCCAGCATTTT. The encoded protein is CASSLTQGSNQPQHF.

CDR3 sequence reads: CASSLGVRSYEQYF. The CDR3 DNA reads TGTGCCAGCAGCTTAGGTGTCAGATCCTACGAGCAGTACTTC. This chain joins TRBV7-8 and TRBJ2-7; no definite D call. Germline V lookup: CDR1 SGHVS, CDR2 FQNEAQ. The CDR3 is 14 residues long. V was trimmed by 1 base and J by 1 base, leaving 8 bases between them. Together with reference TRBV7-8 and TRBJ2-7, the CDR3 gives the full variable domain: GAGVSQSPRYKVAKRGQDVALRCDPISGHVSLFWYQQALGQGPEFLTYFQNEAQLDKSGLPSDRFFAERPEGSVSTLKIQRTQQEDSAVYLCASSLGVRSYEQYFGPGTRLTVT.

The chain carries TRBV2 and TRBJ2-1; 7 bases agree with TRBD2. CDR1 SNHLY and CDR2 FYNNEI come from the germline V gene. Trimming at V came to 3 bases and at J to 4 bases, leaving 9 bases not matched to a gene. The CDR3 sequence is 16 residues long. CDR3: CASSEGRGGRYNEQFF. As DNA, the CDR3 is TGTGCCAGCAGTGAGGGGAGGGGAGGGAGATACAATGAGCAGTTCTTC.

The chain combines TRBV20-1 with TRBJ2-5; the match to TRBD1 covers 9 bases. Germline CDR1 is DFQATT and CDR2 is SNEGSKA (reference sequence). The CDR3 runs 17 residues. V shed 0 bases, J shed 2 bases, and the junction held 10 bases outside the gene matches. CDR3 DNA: TGCAGTGCTAGAGATCCACAGGGGGCTCCCCGTCAAGAGACCCAGTACTTC. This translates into CSARDPQGAPRQETQYF.

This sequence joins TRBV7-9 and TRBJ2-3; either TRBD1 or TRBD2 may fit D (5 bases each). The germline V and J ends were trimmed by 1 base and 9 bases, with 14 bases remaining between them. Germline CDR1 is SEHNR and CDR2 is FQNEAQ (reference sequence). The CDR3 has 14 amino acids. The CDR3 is CASSLDWAGDTQYF. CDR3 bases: TGTGCCAGCAGCTTAGATTGGGCCGGGGACACGCAGTATTTT.

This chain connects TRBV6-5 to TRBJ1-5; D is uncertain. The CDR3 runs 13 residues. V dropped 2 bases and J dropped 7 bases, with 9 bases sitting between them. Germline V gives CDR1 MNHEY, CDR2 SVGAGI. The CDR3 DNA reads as TGTGCCAGCAGTTACGGGAAGGGACAGCCCCAGCATTTT. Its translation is CASSYGKGQPQHF.

CDR3 DNA sequence: TGCAGTGCTAGAGATCACTTAGGGACTAGCGGGAGCTTCAGCAATGAGCAGTTCTTC. Protein sequence: CSARDHLGTSGSFSNEQFF. This chain joins TRBV20-1 and TRBJ2-1; 14 bases match TRBD2. Losses at the gene ends were 0 bases for V and 6 bases for J; bases not matched to a gene: 13. The V gene's germline CDR1 is DFQATT and CDR2 SNEGSKA (reference sequence). This CDR3 region has 19 residues.